The clone carrying this T cell receptor beta chain was recorded at least ten times. Its antigen remains unidentified. TCR beta CDR3 region amplification was performed from RNA transcripts. During a first-round RT-PCR of the TCR CDR3, the HTBI primer set was used. TCRdb fed the multiplex PCR reads into MiXCR, producing one record per CDR3 protein. The sample lists a few hundred thousand distinct CDR3 sequences, about half occurring once. This sample stems from a study of T cells in Graves' hyperthyroidism and ophthalmopathy. Study results and limitations: The model identified upcoming ophthalmopathy a median approximately six months ahead of onset. Expanded thyroid clonotypes (above 0.001) were mostly also found in blood.

Those patients with uncontrolled infection, other autoimmune disease, pregnancy or lactation were excluded. Diagnoses rested on clinical symptoms, serum thyroxine and TRAb, thyroid ultrasound and orbital computed tomography. The CDR3 sequence is 15 residues long. V lost 4 bases and J lost 1, with 9 bases in between. Germline V gene data show CDR1 as SGHNT and CDR2 as YYREEE (reference sequence). The receptor comes from an adult woman with Graves' disease, either hyperthyroidism or ophthalmopathy (not recorded which). The sequenced sample was peripheral blood or thyroid tissue (not recorded which). The V gene is TRBV5-4, the J gene TRBJ2-6; D remains unclear. CDR3: CASSPERSGANVLTF. In DNA, the CDR3 is TGTGCCAGCAGCCCCGAGCGATCTGGGGCCAACGTCCTGACTTTC.